Below, one T cell receptor beta chain is given with its context. Repertoires were generated with immunoSEQ multiplex PCR, while TCRdb's copy carries only in-frame clones and drops some. Of about 130,000 clones listed, 70% to 85% are singletons. This entry is derived from a study of blood T cell repertoires in COVID-19. Study information: The analysed material was cDNA or gDNA that came from T cells, B-cell-depleted T cells, or PBMCs.

Trimming cost V 2 bases and J 6 bases; bases outside gene matches: 7. This CDR3 is 16 amino acids long. The germline V gene has CDR1 SGHVS and CDR2 FNYEAQ. Participant age was roughly 18 to 95 years, and participants resided in around 24 US areas. Participant-given clinical history determined each cohort assignment. Resolution of symptoms, clearance, or two negative PCRs was present in recovered Cohort 3 donors. The specimen sequenced was PBMCs or T cells enriched from blood (not recorded which). The source is a man aged 45-65 years who had recovered from COVID-19. The chain carries TRBV7-6 and TRBJ2-3; TRBD2 aligns across 11 bases. The CDR3 DNA reads as TGTGCCAGCAGCTTAACGACTAGCGGGGAGGTGGATACGCAGTATTTT. Protein sequence: CASSLTTSGEVDTQYF. Full variable domain (missing parts from reference TRBV7-6 and TRBJ2-3): GAGVSQSPRYKVTKRGQDVALRCDPISGHVSLYWYRQALGQGPEFLTYFNYEAQQDKSGLPNDRFSAERPEGSISTLTIQRTEQRDSAMYRCASSLTTSGEVDTQYFGPGTRLTVL.